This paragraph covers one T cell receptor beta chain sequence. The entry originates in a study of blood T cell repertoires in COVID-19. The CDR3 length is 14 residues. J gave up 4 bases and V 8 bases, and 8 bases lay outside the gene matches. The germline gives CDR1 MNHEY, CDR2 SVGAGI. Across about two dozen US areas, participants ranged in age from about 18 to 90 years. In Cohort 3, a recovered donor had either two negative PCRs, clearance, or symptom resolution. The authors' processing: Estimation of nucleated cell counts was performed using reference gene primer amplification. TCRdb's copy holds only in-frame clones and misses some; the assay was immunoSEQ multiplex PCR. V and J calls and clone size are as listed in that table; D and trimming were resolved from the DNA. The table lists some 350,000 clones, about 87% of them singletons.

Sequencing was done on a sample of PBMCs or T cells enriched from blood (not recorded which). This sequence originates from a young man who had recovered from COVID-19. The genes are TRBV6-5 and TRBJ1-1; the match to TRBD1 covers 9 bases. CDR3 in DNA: TGTGCCAGCCTCCGGGACAGGGATGGCACTGAAGCTTTCTTT. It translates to CASLRDRDGTEAFF.